This entry features one T cell receptor beta chain sequence. The target antigen is unknown. The data belong to a study of TIL therapy for anti-PD-1-resistant metastatic lung cancer. Study context: Progressing patients received lymphodepletion, expanded TIL infusion and IL-2.

Sequencing used immunoSEQ v3. Clones were sequenced by immunoSEQ multiplex PCR, and TCRdb holds only the in-frame ones, with some missing. The table has 50,000 to 65,000 clones, roughly two thirds seen once. Germline CDR1 MNHEY, CDR2 SMNVEV (reference sequence). V was trimmed by 2 bases and J by 0 bases, leaving 11 bases between them. This CDR3 is 16 amino acids long. Noted time point: pre-treatment sample, taken before nivolumab and TIL therapy. Adults with stage 4 NSCLC were enrolled in a phase I trial. General study results and limits: This highly selected cohort may not generalize to typical lung cancer patients.

Sequenced here: blood, sampled at baseline. The sequence derives from a person aged 25-80 years with non-small cell lung cancer. The chain is built from TRBV27 and TRBJ1-5; no clear D gene. The CDR3 protein is CASSLRPGLSNQPQHF. CDR3 in DNA: TGTGCCAGCAGTTTAAGGCCAGGCCTTAGCAATCAGCCCCAGCATTTT.